This TCR beta chain was retrieved from a study of T cells after posttransplantation cyclophosphamide. General study findings and limits: Later blood repertoires were often dominated by clones from the donor CD8+ memory compartment. TRB overlap between skin or GI tissue T cells and blood was limited. TRB clonality was highly associated with recipient CMV seropositivity and reactivation.

Treatment was busulfan-fludarabine conditioning, a marrow graft, and cyclophosphamide on days +3 and +4. This CDR3 spans 15 amino acids. The germline V and J ends were trimmed by 5 bases and 3 bases, with 13 bases remaining between them. The germline CDR1 and CDR2 sequences are LNHDA and SQIVND (reference sequence). Here immunoSEQ multiplex PCR was the method, and the copy in TCRdb shows in-frame clones only, minus some. The sample holds several thousand clones, 83% seen once. A note on this clone: Its antigen is as yet unknown.

Material: CD4+ T cells sorted from blood, obtained around 240 days after a stem cell transplant with posttransplant cyclophosphamide. V is TRBV19 and J is TRBJ2-2; weak D call: TRBD1 (6 bases). The sequence was collected from a male patient younger than 45 who received an allogeneic stem cell transplant from a related donor, was CMV-positive, and had no GVHD. Some T cells could come from the graft donor. The DNA of the CDR3 is TGTGCCAGTAGTTTTGAACAGGGATACACCGGGGAGCTGTTTTTT. This encodes CASSFEQGYTGELFF.